The 19 T cell receptor beta chains reported below all come from one sample, sequenced in a study of T cell responses to AZD1222 COVID-19 vaccine. Some clones are missing from TCRdb's copy, which holds only in-frame ones; the method was immunoSEQ multiplex PCR. This sample carries over 110,000 clones, around 91% of them seen once, and the ten largest clones take about a tenth. Sample: peripheral blood, taken 28 days after the second AZD1222 dose. These TCRs come from an adult who received the AZD1222 COVID-19 vaccine.

The chain is built from TRBV6-2 or TRBV6-3 and TRBJ2-2; D uncertain. V lost 6 bases, J lost 0 bases, and 8 bases lay in between. The length of the CDR3 is 14 residues. Germline CDR1 and CDR2: MNHEY and SVGEGT. Written as DNA, the CDR3 is TGTGCCAGCAGCCCAGGACCGAACACCGGGGAGCTGTTTTTT. It specifies CASSPGPNTGELFF.

The gene calls are TRBV15 and TRBJ1-4; a possible D gene is TRBD1 (6 bases). Germline CDR1 is LNHNV and CDR2 is YYDKDF (reference sequence). This CDR3 spans 16 amino acids. The V end lost 2 bases, the J end lost 3 bases, and 13 bases lay between the germline ends. CDR3 DNA sequence: TGTGCCACCAGCAGATCCGAGACAGGCTCTAATGAAAAACTGTTTTTT. This translates into CATSRSETGSNEKLFF.

Ten or more counts support this clone. J is TRBJ2-2 and V is TRBV2; 8 bases fit TRBD2. With V trimmed by 6 bases and J by 6 bases, 6 bases remained unmatched. This CDR3 region has 14 residues. Germline CDR1 reads SNHLY; CDR2 reads FYNNEI. CDR3 residues: CASRAGVEPGELFF. The CDR3 nucleotides are TGTGCCAGCAGAGCGGGAGTGGAACCCGGGGAGCTGTTTTTT.

This chain joins TRBV6-5 and TRBJ1-1; D is uncertain. The CDR3 covers 13 residues. Trimming pared 4 bases from V and 4 bases from J, leaving 10 bases between. CDR1 is MNHEY, CDR2 SVGAGI, per germline. The CDR3 sequence is CASSLLSATEAFF. In DNA, the CDR3 is TGTGCCAGCAGTTTATTATCGGCCACTGAAGCTTTCTTT.

The chain joins TRBV7-8 to TRBJ2-1, with D tentatively TRBD2 (5 bases). The CDR3 is made up of 14 amino acids. Between the trimmed V and J ends, which lost 10 bases and 6 bases, there was a span of 19 bases. CDR1 is SGHVS, CDR2 FQNEAQ, per germline. The CDR3 sequence: CATDPEVLGNEQFF. In DNA form, the CDR3 reads TGTGCCACGGACCCGGAGGTGCTGGGCAATGAGCAGTTCTTC.

The rearrangement links TRBV2 to TRBJ2-1; TRBD2 is a possible D gene (6 bases). The CDR3 totals 16 residues. V gave up 2 bases and J gave up 0 bases, with 11 bases separating them. Germline V gives CDR1 SNHLY, CDR2 FYNNEI. CDR3 DNA: TGTGCCAGCAGTGAACCTAGCGTGAGCTCCTACAATGAGCAGTTCTTC. Its protein product is CASSEPSVSSYNEQFF. The full variable domain, completed using reference TRBV2 and TRBJ2-1, is EPEVTQTPSHQVTQMGQEVILRCVPISNHLYFYWYRQILGQKVEFLVSFYNNEISEKSEIFDDQFSVERPDGSNFTLKIRSTKLEDSAMYFCASSEPSVSSYNEQFFGPGTRLTVL.

The chain carries TRBV3-1 (or the pseudogene TRBV3-2) and TRBJ1-1; no clear D gene. V gave up 1 base and J gave up 11 bases, with 14 bases separating them. The germline CDR1 and CDR2 sequences are LGHDT and YNNKEL (reference sequence). The CDR3 runs 13 residues. DNA of the CDR3: TGTGCCAGCAGCCAAGGGCATCCTGCCCCGGCTTTCTTT. The encoded protein is CASSQGHPAPAFF.

This chain links TRBV7-2 with TRBJ2-3; D may correspond to TRBD1 or TRBD2 (5 bases each). Germline CDR1 reads SGHTA; CDR2 reads FQGNSA. Trimming pared 8 bases from V and 4 bases from J, leaving 19 bases between. This CDR3 has 15 amino acids. CDR3 amino acids: CASGLQEGKADTQYF. CDR3 in DNA: TGTGCCAGCGGTCTACAAGAGGGGAAGGCAGATACGCAGTATTTT.

The chain has TRBV19 and TRBJ1-2; possibly TRBD1 for D (5 bases). V was trimmed by 0 bases and J by 7 bases, leaving 12 bases between them. The CDR3 totals 14 residues. Looked up from germline, CDR1 is LNHDA and CDR2 is SQIVND (reference sequence). In nucleotides, the CDR3 is TGTGCCAGTAGTATAGATCCAGGGCGTGGTGGCTACACCTTC. It is translated as CASSIDPGRGGYTF.

V usage is TRBV19 and J usage is TRBJ1-1; 11 positions agree with TRBD1. Germline V gene lookup returns CDR1 LNHDA and CDR2 SQIVND (reference sequence). V lost 5 bases, J lost 5 bases, and 7 bases stayed unmatched. The CDR3 is 15 residues long. The CDR3 reads CASSARTGGATEAFF. In DNA, the CDR3 is TGTGCCAGTAGTGCCCGGACAGGGGGCGCGACTGAAGCTTTCTTT.

The chain combines TRBV7-9 with TRBJ2-2, with D possibly matching TRBD1 (5 bases). The CDR3 is 14 residues long. Trimming took 6 bases from V and 4 from J, leaving 12 bases between them. CDR1 is SEHNR and CDR2 is FQNEAQ in the germline V gene (reference sequence). The DNA for the CDR3 is TGTGCCAGCAGGGGCGGACAACTCACCGGGGAGCTGTTTTTT. This translates into CASRGGQLTGELFF.

The V gene is TRBV5-1, the J gene TRBJ1-2; D gene ambiguous. V was pared by 4 bases and J by 8 bases, with 21 bases between. The CDR3 is 15 amino acids. Germline CDR1 SGHRS, CDR2 YFSETQ. In DNA, the CDR3 is TGCGCCAGCAGCGTTGACCTGGAAAGGGTAGGGGGCTACACCTTC. Translating it yields CASSVDLERVGGYTF.

The table lists this clone with a count of one. CDR3 sequence (DNA): TGTGCCAGCAGCCCTGCGGAGTCGAACACTGAAGCTTTCTTT. Its protein product is CASSPAESNTEAFF. The chain couples TRBV5-4 to TRBJ1-1; the D is unclear. This CDR3 spans 14 amino acids. The V gene lost 4 bases and the J gene lost 1 base, with 11 bases spanning the gap. In germline, CDR1 is SGHNT, CDR2 YYREEE (reference sequence). Combining the CDR3 with reference TRBV5-4 and TRBJ1-1 gives the whole variable domain ETGVTQSPTHLIKTRGQQVTLRCSSQSGHNTVSWYQQALGQGPQFIFQYYREEENGRGNFPPRFSGLQFPNYSSELNVNALELDDSALYLCASSPAESNTEAFFGQGTRLTVV.

This sequence joins TRBV5-4 and TRBJ1-1, with D maybe TRBD1 (6 bases). The V gene's germline CDR1 is SGHNT and CDR2 YYREEE (reference sequence). This CDR3 is built from 15 residues. V lost 0 bases and J 1 base, leaving 10 bases between the germline ends. This chain's CDR3 is CASSLEQGRNTEAFF. In DNA form, the CDR3 reads TGTGCCAGCAGCTTGGAACAGGGTAGGAACACTGAAGCTTTCTTT.

The chain has TRBV7-9 and TRBJ2-7, with a tentative D call TRBD1 (5 bases). Germline lookup yields CDR1 SEHNR and CDR2 FQNEAQ (reference sequence). Between the trimmed V and J ends, which lost 5 bases and 0 bases, there was a span of 14 bases. This CDR3 contains 15 residues. The CDR3 bases are TGTGCCAGCAGCCCGCCACAGGTCCACTCCTACGAGCAGTACTTC. Its translation: CASSPPQVHSYEQYF.

The J gene is TRBJ1-2, the V gene TRBV9; TRBD1 agrees at 8 bases. The junction had 7 bases not matched to a gene; V was cut back by 3 bases and J by 0 bases. Germline CDR1 reads SGDLS; CDR2 reads YYNGEE. The CDR3 length is 16 residues. CDR3 loop: CASSGLGQATNYGYTF. The CDR3 coding sequence is TGTGCCAGCAGCGGACTGGGACAGGCCACTAACTATGGCTACACCTTC.

This clone was seen a single time. The V call is TRBV3-1 (or the pseudogene TRBV3-2), the J call TRBJ1-2, with D hard to call. Germline V gene lookup returns CDR1 LGHDT and CDR2 YNNKEL (reference sequence). The CDR3 sequence is 14 residues long. With 0 bases removed from V and 7 bases from J, the gap between germline ends came to 12 bases. The CDR3 DNA follows: TGTGCCAGCAGCCAAGATCTCGGGGAGGGTGGCTACACCTTC. Its protein is CASSQDLGEGGYTF.

This clone has a single count. This chain links TRBV4-1 with TRBJ1-2; TRBD1 matches at 9 bases. The germline V gene has CDR1 MGHRA and CDR2 YSYEKL. Trimming cost V 0 bases and J 1 base; bases outside gene matches: 12. CDR3 size: 19 residues. The CDR3 region has the DNA TGCGCCAGCAGCCAAGATATGGGGGACAGGGCTTCTTATAACTATGGCTACACCTTC. Translation: CASSQDMGDRASYNYGYTF.

The rearrangement links TRBV18 to TRBJ2-1; possible D gene TRBD2, 5 bases. Trimming pared 6 bases from V and 0 bases from J, leaving 9 bases between. Looked up from germline, CDR1 is KGHSH and CDR2 is LQKENI. The CDR3 runs to 14 residues. DNA of the CDR3: TGTGCCAGCTCTCCGGGGAGCTCCTACAATGAGCAGTTCTTC. Its protein product is CASSPGSSYNEQFF.